Listed below are T cell receptor beta chains from one sample, sequenced in a study of T-cell memory formation after mild COVID-19. TCRdb ran MiXCR on the 5' RACE reads and lists one entry per CDR3 protein. This repertoire shows 65,000 to 95,000 distinct CDR3 sequences, roughly 12% found once; its top ten account for roughly two fifths. Specimen: PBMCs or a T cell subset sorted from them (not recorded which). The receptors come from a man aged 18 to 29 who had mild COVID-19 (a few samples of this study predate the infection). Cell type and time point are not known. Both conserved end residues are part of each CDR3. The D gene is left open where the match is weak. Some rows mark clone size as missing; the rest say once, few, many or name a class of expanded clone.

d_call	v_call	clone_size	j_call	cdr3_nt	cdr3_aa
TRBD2	TRBV15	few	TRBJ2-5	TGTGCCACCAGTGACGGGGCGGGGGGAAAGCAAGAGACCCAGTACTTC	CATSDGAGGKQETQYF
NA	TRBV2	few	TRBJ2-5	TGTGCCAGCATCGGGGCGAACCAAGAGACCCAGTACTTC	CASIGANQETQYF
NA	TRBV7-2	few	TRBJ1-1	TGTGCCAGCAGTCACTCAGGGTATCTGGCCACTGAAGCTTTCTTT	CASSHSGYLATEAFF
NA	TRBV6-5	NA	TRBJ1-1	TGTGCCAGCAGTTACTCTCGGGGCGACGGCACTGAAGCTTTCTTT	CASSYSRGDGTEAFF
TRBD1	TRBV28	NA	TRBJ1-4	TGTGCCAGCATTGCAGCCGGGACAGGGAATGAAAAACTGTTTTTT	CASIAAGTGNEKLFF
NA	TRBV28	NA	TRBJ2-5	TGTGCCAGCAGCCTGACGGCGGAGACCCAGTACTTC	CASSLTAETQYF
NA	TRBV29-1	few	TRBJ1-2	TGCAGCGTTGAATCGGGCAACCTCAACTATGGCTACACCTTC	CSVESGNLNYGYTF
TRBD1	TRBV7-3	NA	TRBJ2-1	TGTGCCAGCAGCTTATCCGAGGGGGCGCCTTTTCGTGAGCAGTTCTTC	CASSLSEGAPFREQFF
NA	TRBV5-1	few	TRBJ2-7	TGCGCCAGCAGCTTGCCTGGGTCAGGGACCTCAGACGAGCAGTACTTC	CASSLPGSGTSDEQYF
NA	TRBV4-1	few	TRBJ1-2	TGCGCCAGCAGCCCTACTACGCTGGCCCACTTCGGCTACACCTTC	CASSPTTLAHFGYTF
NA	TRBV7-2	NA	TRBJ2-1	TGTGCCAGCAGCTTTCTGAGCGGAGCCTACAATGAGCAGTTCTTC	CASSFLSGAYNEQFF
NA	TRBV7-9	few	TRBJ2-3	TGTGCCAGCAGCTCACCCCCGTCGACCTCAGATACGCAGTATTTT	CASSSPPSTSDTQYF
NA	TRBV5-1	many	TRBJ2-7	TGCGCCAGCAGCTTGGGAGGCGGACGCTACGAGCAGTACTTC	CASSLGGGRYEQYF
NA	TRBV7-2	NA	TRBJ2-3	TGTGCCAGCAGCTTGGTATGGACGCAGTATTTT	CASSLVWTQYF
NA	TRBV21-1	few	TRBJ2-7	TGTGCCAGCAACCCGAGTCTAGCGGGGGGCGAGCAGTACTTC	CASNPSLAGGEQYF
NA	TRBV27	few	TRBJ2-3	TGTGCCAGCACCCCGACAGGAACAATCACAGATACGCAGTATTTT	CASTPTGTITDTQYF
NA	TRBV7-9	few	TRBJ1-5	TGTGCCAGCAGCTTAGCAGGGGTCGGGGGAAATCAGCCCCAGCATTTT	CASSLAGVGGNQPQHF
NA	TRBV12-3/TRBV12-4	NA	TRBJ1-1	TGTGCCAGCAGTTTAACCCGCCCGCCGGAGGCTGAAGCTTTCTTT	CASSLTRPPEAEAFF
TRBD1	TRBV27	NA	TRBJ1-5	TGTGCCAGCAGTTTCAAGCCGACAGGGGGCTGGCAGCCCCAGCATTTT	CASSFKPTGGWQPQHF
TRBD1	TRBV11-2	NA	TRBJ1-1	TGTGCCAGCAGCTTTTTCGGACAGGTGAACACTGAAGCTTTCTTT	CASSFFGQVNTEAFF
NA	TRBV29-1	few	TRBJ1-1	TGCAGCGCTCTCGGACAGAACACTGAAGCTTTCTTT	CSALGQNTEAFF
TRBD2	TRBV3-1	NA	TRBJ2-1	TGTGCCAGCAGCCAAGATAAACTAGCGGGGGGGCTATGGATCTCGGTTAATGAGCAGTTCTTC	CASSQDKLAGGLWISVNEQFF
NA	TRBV9	few	TRBJ2-1	TGTGCCAGCAGCGAGAACAATGAGCAGTTCTTC	CASSENNEQFF
TRBD2	TRBV5-4	NA	TRBJ2-3	TGTGCCAGCAGCTTTGCGGGGGGAAGCACAGATACGCAGTATTTT	CASSFAGGSTDTQYF
TRBD2	TRBV29-1	few	TRBJ2-5	TGCAGCGTTCAACTAGCGGGGGGCGGTGAGACCCAGTACTTC	CSVQLAGGGETQYF
NA	TRBV7-3	NA	TRBJ2-1	TGTGCCAGCAGCTTAACCCCTAGCGCGGCGAATGAGCAGTTCTTC	CASSLTPSAANEQFF
NA	TRBV7-7	NA	TRBJ1-4	TGTGCTAGCAGCCTAAACCCCGACAGGCCCAATGAAAAACTGTTTTTT	CASSLNPDRPNEKLFF
NA	TRBV6-5	few	TRBJ2-1	TGTGCCAGCAGTGGGCTAGCGAAGAGCTCCTACAATGAGCAGTTCTTC	CASSGLAKSSYNEQFF
NA	TRBV4-1	few	TRBJ2-2	TGCGCCAGCAGCCAAACCAGGGACACCGGGGAGCTGTTTTTT	CASSQTRDTGELFF
NA	TRBV19	few	TRBJ2-2	TGTGCCAGTAGTAACAGGGCCACCGGGGAGCTGTTTTTT	CASSNRATGELFF
TRBD1	TRBV7-3	few	TRBJ2-5	TGTGCCAGCAGCTTAACGGGCGACAGGGGGCCCTACGGAGAGACCCAGTACTTC	CASSLTGDRGPYGETQYF
NA	TRBV7-7	NA	TRBJ2-3	TGTGCCAGCAGCACCGGGGGCCGCACAGATACGCAGTATTTT	CASSTGGRTDTQYF
NA	TRBV7-8	few	TRBJ2-2	TGTGCCAGCAGCTCCCCTCGGGTCGGGGAGCTGTTTTTT	CASSSPRVGELFF
TRBD1	TRBV9	many	TRBJ2-1	TGTGCCAGCAGCGCAACAGGGGGCCCCTACAATGAGCAGTTCTTC	CASSATGGPYNEQFF
NA	TRBV7-6	many	TRBJ1-1	TGTGCCAGCAGCTTAGTCCCAGGACAAGAAGCTTTCTTT	CASSLVPGQEAFF
NA	TRBV7-2	few	TRBJ2-3	TGTGCCAGCAGCTTGGCGGCCAGCACAGATACGCAGTATTTT	CASSLAASTDTQYF
NA	TRBV15	once	TRBJ1-5	TGTGCCACCTCCAGGGATACTAGCAATCAGCCCCAGCATTTT	CATSRDTSNQPQHF
NA	TRBV20-1	NA	TRBJ2-5	TGCAGTGCTAGAGATAGAGGGGGGAGGCAAGAGACCCAGTACTTC	CSARDRGGRQETQYF
NA	TRBV30	NA	TRBJ1-3	TGTGCCGGAGGTACAGGTACCTCTGGAAACACCATATATTTT	CAGGTGTSGNTIYF
NA	TRBV10-3	NA	TRBJ1-4	TGTGCCATCAGTGAGTCGCGGCAGGGTGCGAGGGGTGAAAAACTGTTTTTT	CAISESRQGARGEKLFF
NA	TRBV10-3	NA	TRBJ2-1	TGTGCCATCAGAGAATCGCGGGTGAGCTCCTACAATGAGCAGTTCTTC	CAIRESRVSSYNEQFF
NA	TRBV7-9	few	TRBJ2-3	TGTGCCAGCAGCACGGTAAGGGCCGGAGCAGATACGCAGTATTTT	CASSTVRAGADTQYF
NA	TRBV4-3	NA	TRBJ1-3	TGCGCCAGCAGCCAAGATTGGCAGAGCTCTGGAAACACCATATATTTT	CASSQDWQSSGNTIYF
NA	TRBV20-1	NA	TRBJ1-1	TGCAGTGCTAGGAACGGTTATGAAGCTTTCTTT	CSARNGYEAFF
NA	TRBV21-1	NA	TRBJ2-5	TGTGCCAGCAGCAAAGTAGCGACTACGTGGACCCAGTACTTC	CASSKVATTWTQYF
NA	TRBV4-2	NA	TRBJ1-5	TGTGCCAGCAGCCCCCAGCCGGCCGAACTTTATAGCAATCAGCCCCAGCATTTT	CASSPQPAELYSNQPQHF
NA	TRBV5-1	few	TRBJ2-7	TGCGCCAGCAGCTTGGGTTTGGGACATACCTACGAGCAGTACTTC	CASSLGLGHTYEQYF
TRBD1	TRBV7-9	NA	TRBJ1-2	TGTGCCAGCAGCCTAGGACAGGGGGCCTATGGCTACACCTTC	CASSLGQGAYGYTF
NA	TRBV27	NA	TRBJ1-2	TGTGCCAGCAGCCCCGGAGGGGCGAGATATGGCTACACCTTC	CASSPGGARYGYTF
TRBD2	TRBV7-9	NA	TRBJ2-3	TGTGCCAGCAGCTACCGGACTAGCGTGGCATATACGCAGTATTTT	CASSYRTSVAYTQYF
TRBD1	TRBV7-8	NA	TRBJ2-5	TGTGCCTCAGAGGACCAGGGGGCCCTGGAGACCCAGTACTTC	CASEDQGALETQYF
NA	TRBV12-3/TRBV12-4	once	TRBJ1-5	TGTGCCAGCAGTTTTAAATCTGGTGGCAGGCGCAATCAGCCCCAGCATTTT	CASSFKSGGRRNQPQHF
TRBD1	TRBV12-3/TRBV12-4	NA	TRBJ1-2	TGTGCCAGCGACGTGTCCTACAGGGGGCACGGGGGCTACACCTTC	CASDVSYRGHGGYTF